This T cell receptor beta chain stems from a study of T cells in localized non-small cell lung cancer. TCRdb's table, derived via immunoSEQ multiplex PCR, lists solely in-frame clones and lacks some. The table has approximately 20,000 clones, 90% to 95% seen once; the top ten hold roughly 3.9%. The source material was peripheral blood, sampled before any cancer treatment. The TCR comes from a male donor older than 55 with stage I squamous cell lung carcinoma.

The CDR3 loop reads CSVGGTGSSYEQYF. As DNA, the CDR3 is TGCAGCGTTGGGGGGACGGGTAGCTCCTACGAGCAGTACTTC. The chain links TRBV29-1 to TRBJ2-7; D possibly matches TRBD1 or TRBD2 (5 bases each). The V and J ends lost 4 bases and 0 bases respectively, with 13 bases between them. This CDR3 has 14 amino acids. Germline CDR1 and CDR2: SQVTM and ANQGSEA.